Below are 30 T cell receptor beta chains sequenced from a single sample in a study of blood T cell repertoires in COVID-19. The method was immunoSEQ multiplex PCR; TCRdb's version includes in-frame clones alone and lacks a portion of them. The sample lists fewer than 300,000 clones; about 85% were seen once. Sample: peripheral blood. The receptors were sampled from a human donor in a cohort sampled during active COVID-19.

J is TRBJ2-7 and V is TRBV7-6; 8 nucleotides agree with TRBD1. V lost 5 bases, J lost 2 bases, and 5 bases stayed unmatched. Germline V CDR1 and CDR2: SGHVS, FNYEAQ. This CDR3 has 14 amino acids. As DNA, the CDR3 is TGTGCCAGCAGCCCGACAGGGGTTGCCTACGAGCAGTACTTC. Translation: CASSPTGVAYEQYF. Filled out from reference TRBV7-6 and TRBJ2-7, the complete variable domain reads GAGVSQSPRYKVTKRGQDVALRCDPISGHVSLYWYRQALGQGPEFLTYFNYEAQQDKSGLPNDRFSAERPEGSISTLTIQRTEQRDSAMYRCASSPTGVAYEQYFGPGTRLTVT.

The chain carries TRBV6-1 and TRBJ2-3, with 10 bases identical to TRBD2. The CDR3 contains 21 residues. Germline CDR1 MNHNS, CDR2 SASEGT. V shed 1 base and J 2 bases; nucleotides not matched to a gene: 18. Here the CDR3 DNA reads TGTGCCAGCAGTGAAGAGGCTGGCCTAGCGGGAGTTTTTGGGCCCACAGATACGCAGTATTTT. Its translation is CASSEEAGLAGVFGPTDTQYF.

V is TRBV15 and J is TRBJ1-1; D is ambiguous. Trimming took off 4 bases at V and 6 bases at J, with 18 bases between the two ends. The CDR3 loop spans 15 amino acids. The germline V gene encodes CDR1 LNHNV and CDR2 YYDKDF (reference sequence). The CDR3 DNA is TGTGCCACCAGCACCCCCGAGGGAGGGTCCCCTGAAGCTTTCTTT. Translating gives CATSTPEGGSPEAFF.

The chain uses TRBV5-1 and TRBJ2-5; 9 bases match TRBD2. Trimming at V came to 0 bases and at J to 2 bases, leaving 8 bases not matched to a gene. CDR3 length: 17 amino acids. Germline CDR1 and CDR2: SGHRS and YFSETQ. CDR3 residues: CASSLAGASGAQETQYF. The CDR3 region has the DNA TGCGCCAGCAGCTTGGCCGGTGCTAGCGGGGCGCAAGAGACCCAGTACTTC.

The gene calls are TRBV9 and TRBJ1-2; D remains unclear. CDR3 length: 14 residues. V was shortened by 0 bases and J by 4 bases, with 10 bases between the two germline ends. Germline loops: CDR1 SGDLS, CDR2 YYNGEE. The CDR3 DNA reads TGTGCCAGCAGCGTAGCTCGGGGTGGCTATGGCTACACCTTC. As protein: CASSVARGGYGYTF. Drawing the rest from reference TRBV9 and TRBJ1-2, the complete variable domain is DSGVTQTPKHLITATGQRVTLRCSPRSGDLSVYWYQQSLDQGLQFLIQYYNGEERAKGNILERFSAQQFPDLHSELNLSSLELGDSALYFCASSVARGGYGYTFGSGTRLTVV.

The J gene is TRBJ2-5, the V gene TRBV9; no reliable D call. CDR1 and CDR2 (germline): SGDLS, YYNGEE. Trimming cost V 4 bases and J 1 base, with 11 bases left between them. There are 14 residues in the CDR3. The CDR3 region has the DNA TGTGCCAGCAGCCTAGGCGGAATCCAAGAGACCCAGTACTTC. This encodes CASSLGGIQETQYF. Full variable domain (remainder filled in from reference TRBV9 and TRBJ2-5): DSGVTQTPKHLITATGQRVTLRCSPRSGDLSVYWYQQSLDQGLQFLIQYYNGEERAKGNILERFSAQQFPDLHSELNLSSLELGDSALYFCASSLGGIQETQYFGPGTRLLVL.

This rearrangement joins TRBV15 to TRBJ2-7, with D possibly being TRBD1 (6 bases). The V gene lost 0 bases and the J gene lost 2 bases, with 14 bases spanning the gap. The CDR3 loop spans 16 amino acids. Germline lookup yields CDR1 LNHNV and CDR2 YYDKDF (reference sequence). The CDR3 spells CATSRDLPGAAYEQYF. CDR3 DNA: TGTGCCACCAGCAGAGATCTCCCAGGGGCCGCCTACGAGCAGTACTTC.

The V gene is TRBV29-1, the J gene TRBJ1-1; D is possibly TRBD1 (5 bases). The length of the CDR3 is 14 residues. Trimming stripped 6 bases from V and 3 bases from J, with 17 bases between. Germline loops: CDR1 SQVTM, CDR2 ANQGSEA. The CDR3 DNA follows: TGCAGCGTCGCCCCTTACCTCAGGGACACTGAAGCTTTCTTT. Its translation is CSVAPYLRDTEAFF. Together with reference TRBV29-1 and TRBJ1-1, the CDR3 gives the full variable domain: SAVISQKPSRDICQRGTSLTIQCQVDSQVTMMFWYRQQPGQSLTLIATANQGSEATYESGFVIDKFPISRPNLTFSTLTVSNMSPEDSSIYLCSVAPYLRDTEAFFGQGTRLTVV.

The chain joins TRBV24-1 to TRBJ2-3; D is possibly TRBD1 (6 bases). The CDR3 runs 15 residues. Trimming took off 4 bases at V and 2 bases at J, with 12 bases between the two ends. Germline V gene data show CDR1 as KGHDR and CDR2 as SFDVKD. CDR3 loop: CATSEAGTPTDTQYF. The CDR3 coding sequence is TGTGCCACCAGTGAGGCCGGGACACCCACAGATACGCAGTATTTT.

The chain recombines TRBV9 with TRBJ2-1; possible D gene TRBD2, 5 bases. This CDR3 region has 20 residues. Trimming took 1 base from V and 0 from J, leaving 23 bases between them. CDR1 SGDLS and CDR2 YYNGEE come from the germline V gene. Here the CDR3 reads CASSVSLLVGRASSYNEQFF. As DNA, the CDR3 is TGTGCCAGCAGCGTATCCCTACTAGTCGGTCGGGCGAGCTCCTACAATGAGCAGTTCTTC. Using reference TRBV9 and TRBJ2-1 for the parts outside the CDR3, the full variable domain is DSGVTQTPKHLITATGQRVTLRCSPRSGDLSVYWYQQSLDQGLQFLIQYYNGEERAKGNILERFSAQQFPDLHSELNLSSLELGDSALYFCASSVSLLVGRASSYNEQFFGPGTRLTVL.

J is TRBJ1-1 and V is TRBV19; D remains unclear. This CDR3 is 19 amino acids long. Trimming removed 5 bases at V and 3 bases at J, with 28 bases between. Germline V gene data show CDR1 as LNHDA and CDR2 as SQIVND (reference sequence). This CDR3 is CASSYMSRGPAGRDTEAFF. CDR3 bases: TGTGCCAGTAGTTATATGAGCCGTGGGCCCGCGGGTCGGGACACTGAAGCTTTCTTT.

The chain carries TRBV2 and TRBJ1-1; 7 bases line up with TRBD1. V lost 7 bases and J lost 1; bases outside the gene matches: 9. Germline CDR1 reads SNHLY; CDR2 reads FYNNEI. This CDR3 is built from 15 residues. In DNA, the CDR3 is TGTGCCAGCACCGCCGGGGGACAGAAGAACACTGAAGCTTTCTTT. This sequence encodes CASTAGGQKNTEAFF.

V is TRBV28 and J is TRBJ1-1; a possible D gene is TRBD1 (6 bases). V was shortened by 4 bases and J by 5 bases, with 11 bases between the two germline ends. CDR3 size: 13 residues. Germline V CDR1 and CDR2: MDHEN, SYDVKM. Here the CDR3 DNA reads TGTGCCAGCAGTTACAGGGTCGGGACTGAAGCTTTCTTT. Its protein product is CASSYRVGTEAFF. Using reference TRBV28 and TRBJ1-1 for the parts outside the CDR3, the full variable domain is DVKVTQSSRYLVKRTGEKVFLECVQDMDHENMFWYRQDPGLGLRLIYFSYDVKMKEKGDIPEGYSVSREKKERFSLILESASTNQTSMYLCASSYRVGTEAFFGQGTRLTVV.

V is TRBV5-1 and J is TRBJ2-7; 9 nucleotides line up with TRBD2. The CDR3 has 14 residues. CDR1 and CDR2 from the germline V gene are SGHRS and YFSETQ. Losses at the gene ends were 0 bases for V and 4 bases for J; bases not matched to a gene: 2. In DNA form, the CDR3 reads TGCGCCAGCAGCTTGGCGACTAGCGGATACGAGCAGTACTTC. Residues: CASSLATSGYEQYF.

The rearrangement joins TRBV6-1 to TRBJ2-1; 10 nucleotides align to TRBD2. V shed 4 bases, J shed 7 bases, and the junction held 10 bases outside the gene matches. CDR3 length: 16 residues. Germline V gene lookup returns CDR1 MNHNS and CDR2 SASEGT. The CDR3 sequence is CASSGSGRAIGNEQFF. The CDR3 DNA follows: TGTGCCAGCAGTGGAAGCGGGAGGGCCATCGGAAATGAGCAGTTCTTC.

The CDR3 DNA sequence: TGTGCCAGTAGCGCCCTAGCGGGACGGTCCTACAATGAGCAGTTCTTC. Translated: CASSALAGRSYNEQFF. V usage is TRBV19 and J usage is TRBJ2-1; 9 positions match TRBD2. V dropped 6 bases and J dropped 1; count of bases not matched to a gene: 7. This CDR3 is built from 16 residues. The germline V gene encodes CDR1 LNHDA and CDR2 SQIVND (reference sequence).

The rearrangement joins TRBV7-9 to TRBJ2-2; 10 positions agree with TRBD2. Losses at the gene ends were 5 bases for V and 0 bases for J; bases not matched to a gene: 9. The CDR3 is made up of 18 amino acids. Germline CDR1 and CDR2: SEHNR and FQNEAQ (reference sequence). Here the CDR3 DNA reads TGTGCCAGCAGCACCATCCTAGCGGGAGAGCCGAACACCGGGGAGCTGTTTTTT. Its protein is CASSTILAGEPNTGELFF. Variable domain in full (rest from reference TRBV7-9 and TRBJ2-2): DTGVSQNPRHKITKRGQNVTFRCDPISEHNRLYWYRQTLGQGPEFLTYFQNEAQLEKSRLLSDRFSAERPKGSFSTLEIQRTEQGDSAMYLCASSTILAGEPNTGELFFGEGSRLTVL.

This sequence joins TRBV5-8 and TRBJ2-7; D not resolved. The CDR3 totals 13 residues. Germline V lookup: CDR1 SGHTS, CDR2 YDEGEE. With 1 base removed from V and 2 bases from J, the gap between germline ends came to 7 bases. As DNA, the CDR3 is TGTGCCAGCAGCTTGAAACAGCCCTACGAGCAGTACTTC. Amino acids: CASSLKQPYEQYF.

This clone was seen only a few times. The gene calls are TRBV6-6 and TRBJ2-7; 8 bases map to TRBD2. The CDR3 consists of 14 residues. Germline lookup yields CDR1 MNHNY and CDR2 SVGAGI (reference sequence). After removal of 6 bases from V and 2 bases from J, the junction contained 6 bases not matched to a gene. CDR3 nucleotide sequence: TGTGCCAGCAGCCTTACTAGCGGAGCCTACGAGCAGTACTTC. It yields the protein CASSLTSGAYEQYF.

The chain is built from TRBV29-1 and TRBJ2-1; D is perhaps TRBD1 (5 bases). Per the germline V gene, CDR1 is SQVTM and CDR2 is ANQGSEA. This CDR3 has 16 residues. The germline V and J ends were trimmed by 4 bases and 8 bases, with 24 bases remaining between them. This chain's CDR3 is CSVAAHLPPQEYEQFF. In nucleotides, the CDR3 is TGCAGCGTTGCAGCCCACCTCCCCCCACAGGAGTATGAGCAGTTCTTC.

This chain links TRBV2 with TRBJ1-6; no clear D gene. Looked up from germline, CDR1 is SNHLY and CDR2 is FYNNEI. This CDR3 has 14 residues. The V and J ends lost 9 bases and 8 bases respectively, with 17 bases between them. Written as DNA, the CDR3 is TGTGCCAGTACTCCAGGCGCACAATATTCACCCCTCCACTTT. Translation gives CASTPGAQYSPLHF.

CDR3 sequence reads: CASSQGGGTQYF. The CDR3 bases are TGTGCCAGCAGCCAAGGAGGTGGTACGCAGTATTTT. The gene calls are TRBV3-1 (or the pseudogene TRBV3-2) and TRBJ2-3; no clear D gene. The V gene's germline CDR1 is LGHDT and CDR2 YNNKEL (reference sequence). Trimming cost V 1 base and J 8 bases, with 7 bases left between them. There are 12 residues in the CDR3.

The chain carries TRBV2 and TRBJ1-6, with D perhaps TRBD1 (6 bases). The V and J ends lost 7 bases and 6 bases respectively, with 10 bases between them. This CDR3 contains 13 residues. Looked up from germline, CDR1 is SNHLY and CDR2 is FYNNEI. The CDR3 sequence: CASKTGLNSPLHF. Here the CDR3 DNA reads TGTGCCAGCAAGACAGGACTTAATTCACCCCTCCACTTT.

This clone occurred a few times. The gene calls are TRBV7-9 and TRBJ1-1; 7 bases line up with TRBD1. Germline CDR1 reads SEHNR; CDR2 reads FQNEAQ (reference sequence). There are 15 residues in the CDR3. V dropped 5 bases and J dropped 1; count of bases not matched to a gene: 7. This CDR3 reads CASSETGAQNTEAFF. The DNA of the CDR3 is TGTGCCAGCAGCGAAACAGGGGCTCAGAACACTGAAGCTTTCTTT.

DNA for the CDR3: TGTGCCAGTAGTAGGGGCGGGGTATACAATGAGCAGTTCTTC. Amino acid sequence: CASSRGGVYNEQFF. The chain employs TRBV19 and TRBJ2-1; a weak D match, TRBD2 (6 bases). CDR1 is LNHDA and CDR2 is SQIVND in the germline V gene (reference sequence). Trimming took off 4 bases at V and 4 bases at J, with 11 bases between the two ends. The CDR3 has 14 residues.

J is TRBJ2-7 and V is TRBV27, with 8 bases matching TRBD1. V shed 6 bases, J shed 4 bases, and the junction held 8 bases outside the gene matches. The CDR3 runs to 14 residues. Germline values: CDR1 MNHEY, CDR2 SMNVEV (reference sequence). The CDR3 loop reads CASRRTGRSYEQYF. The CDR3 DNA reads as TGTGCCAGCAGACGGACAGGGCGGTCTTACGAGCAGTACTTC.

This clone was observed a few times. CDR3 in amino acids: CASSYLHLAKEQFF. The CDR3, as DNA: TGTGCCAGCAGTTACCTACATTTAGCAAAGGAACAGTTCTTC. The chain links TRBV6-2 or TRBV6-3 to TRBJ2-1; no clear D gene. Germline CDR1 MNHEY, CDR2 SVGEGT. There are 14 residues in the CDR3. V dropped 2 bases and J dropped 13 bases, with 18 bases sitting between them.

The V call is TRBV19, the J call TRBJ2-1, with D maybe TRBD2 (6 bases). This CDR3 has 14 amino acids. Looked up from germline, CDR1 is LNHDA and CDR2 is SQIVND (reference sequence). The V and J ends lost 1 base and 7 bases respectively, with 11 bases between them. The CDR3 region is CASSIASASNEQFF. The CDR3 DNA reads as TGTGCCAGTAGTATAGCTAGCGCCAGTAATGAGCAGTTCTTC.

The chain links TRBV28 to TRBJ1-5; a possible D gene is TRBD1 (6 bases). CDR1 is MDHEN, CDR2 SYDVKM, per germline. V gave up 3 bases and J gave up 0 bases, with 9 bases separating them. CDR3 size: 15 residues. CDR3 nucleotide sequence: TGTGCCAGCAGTTTTCAGGGGTATAGCAATCAGCCCCAGCATTTT. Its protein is CASSFQGYSNQPQHF.

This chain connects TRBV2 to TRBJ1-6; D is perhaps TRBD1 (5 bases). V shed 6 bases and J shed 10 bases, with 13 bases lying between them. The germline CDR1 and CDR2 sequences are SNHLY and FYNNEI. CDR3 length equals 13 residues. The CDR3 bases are TGTGCCAGCAGCCAAGGCCAGGGATCACCCCTCCACTTT. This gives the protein CASSQGQGSPLHF.